Included here is one T cell receptor beta chain sequence, with context. Its target antigen remains unknown. The entry originates in a study of T cells expressing NK-cell markers (dated by TCRdb to 2019 to 2021). Regarding the research as a whole: Three sorted T-cell subsets (CD3+CD56+NKG2C+, CD3+CD56+NKG2C- and CD3+CD56-NKG2C+) from eight donors had their TCR beta-chain repertoires profiled. Among the eight sequenced donors, only one was HCMV-seronegative, while the other seven were HCMV-seropositive. The study sequenced eight donors, all healthy volunteers chosen at random: three men and five women. The libraries were sequenced on Illumina HiSeq 2000/2500, MiSeq or NextSeq, producing 2 x 150 bp reads. Results the study describes overall, beyond this receptor: In over five donors, the dominant CD3+CD56+NKG2C+ clonotypes were found to rank among the top 10 CD8+ clonotypes and to make up roughly 1.0-7.0% of CD8+ T cells. It remained unclear whether the expanded NKG2C-expressing T cell clones were specific for HCMV antigens. Those dominant clonotypes were again the most abundant among CD3+CD56-NKG2C+ cells in four donors, at about 28.3-65%.

TCRdb names Illumina HiSeq 2000 as the instrument used. TCR beta cDNA libraries were made by 5'RACE template switching that added a universal primer site and unique molecular identifiers. Priming for cDNA synthesis came from the TCR beta constant segment, and two successive PCR amplification steps followed. From the authors' description of their analysis: MIGEC was used to demultiplex reads and group reads by UMI, and MiTCR was used to assemble and quantify clonotypes. To exclude erroneous sequences, any TCR cDNA sequence not supported by at least two reads was discarded. Downstream repertoire analysis used the tcR package, and clonotypes were matched across fractions by CDR3 nucleotide sequence plus V segment. VDJmatch was used to annotate antigen specificity against VDJdb, with one amino acid substitution in CDR3 allowed. After TCRdb reprocessed the reads, each CDR3 protein sequence was kept as one row, without DNA. The V and J calls reflect TCRdb's pipeline rather than the authors' work. The sample table holds about 260,000 distinct CDR3 sequences. 4% to 5% of the sample goes to the ten largest clones.

A commercial ELISA kit detecting HCMV-specific IgG in serum was used to determine HCMV serostatus. Ficoll density gradient centrifugation was used to isolate peripheral blood mononuclear cells from blood. Including the terminal cysteine and phenylalanine, the CDR3 comprises 15 residues. No DNA was logged. The TCR sequence derives from a woman aged 18 to 69 in good health. Material for sequencing was blood T cells: a sorted CD56 or NKG2C T cell subset, CD4+ or CD8+ T cells, or bulk PBMC T cells (not recorded which). The sequence joins TRBV12-3 or TRBV12-4 to TRBJ2-4; TCRdb indicates TRBD2, and absent DNA this call remains unverified. CDR3 loop: CASSFEGLAKNIQYF.